Sequencing of this TCR beta chain was carried out in a study of T cells after yellow fever vaccination. Background on the study: SMART-Seq v4 Ultra Low Input prepared the low-cell-number fractions. General observations from the study: Reappearance after the booster was observed for most primary-vaccination clones (around 96% CD4, about 90% CD8). The secondary response was weaker but peaked faster, day 5 versus 15.

V lost 4 bases and J lost 5, with 11 bases in between. CDR3 size: 13 residues. Points on this clonotype: Its cognate antigen is unknown.

Template switching by 5'RACE produced TCR cDNA, adding a universal primer site and UMIs. TCRdb reprocessed the 5' RACE reads with MiXCR, giving one entry per CDR3 protein. In the table there are roughly 500,000 distinct CDR3 sequences, 15% to 20% of which are singletons. Sample: PBMCs, taken 15 days after the yellow fever booster vaccination. This rearrangement joins TRBV12-3 or TRBV12-4 to TRBJ2-5; the D is unclear. This receptor was obtained from a man aged 25 to 40 who received the YFV17D yellow fever vaccine. The CDR3 reads CASSSKRGETQYF. The CDR3 DNA sequence: TGTGCCAGCAGTTCAAAGCGCGGTGAGACCCAGTACTTC.